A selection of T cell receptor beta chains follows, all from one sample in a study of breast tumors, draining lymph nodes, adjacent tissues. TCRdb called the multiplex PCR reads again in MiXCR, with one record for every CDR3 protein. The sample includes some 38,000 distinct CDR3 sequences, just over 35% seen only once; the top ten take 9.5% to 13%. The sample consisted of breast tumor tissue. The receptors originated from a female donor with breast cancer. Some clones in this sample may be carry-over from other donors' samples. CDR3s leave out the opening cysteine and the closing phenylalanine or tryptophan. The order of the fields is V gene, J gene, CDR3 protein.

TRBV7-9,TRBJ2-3,ASSLGLAGLTDTQY
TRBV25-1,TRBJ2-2,ASSGTGELF
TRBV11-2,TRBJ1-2,ASSSGTGSGYT
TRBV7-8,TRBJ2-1,ASKDPITGVDNEQF
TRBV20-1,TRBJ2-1,SAVGTHHYNEQF
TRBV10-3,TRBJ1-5,AISEGQGASNQPQH
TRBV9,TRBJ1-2,ASSETPGGPRSGYT
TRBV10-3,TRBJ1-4,AISDGGFATNEKLF
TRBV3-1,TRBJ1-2,ASSQDVRANYGYT
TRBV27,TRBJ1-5,ASSRAGPRQPQH
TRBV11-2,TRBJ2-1,ASSYTGTGRNEQF
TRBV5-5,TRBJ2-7,ASSFRDRDPYEQY
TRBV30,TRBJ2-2,AWSVGGRATGELF